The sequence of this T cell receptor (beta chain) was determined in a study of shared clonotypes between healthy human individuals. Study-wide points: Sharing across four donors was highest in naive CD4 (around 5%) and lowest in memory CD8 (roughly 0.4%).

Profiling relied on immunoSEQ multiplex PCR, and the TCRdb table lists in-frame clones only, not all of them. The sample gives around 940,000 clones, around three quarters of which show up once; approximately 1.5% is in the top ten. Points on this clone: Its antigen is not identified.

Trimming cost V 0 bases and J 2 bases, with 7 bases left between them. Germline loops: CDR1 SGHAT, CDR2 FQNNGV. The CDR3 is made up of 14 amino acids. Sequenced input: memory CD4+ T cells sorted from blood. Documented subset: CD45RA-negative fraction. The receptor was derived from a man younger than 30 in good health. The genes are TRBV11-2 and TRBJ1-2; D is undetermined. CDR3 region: CASSLEVSNYGYTF. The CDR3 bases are TGTGCCAGCAGCTTAGAGGTCTCCAACTATGGCTACACCTTC.